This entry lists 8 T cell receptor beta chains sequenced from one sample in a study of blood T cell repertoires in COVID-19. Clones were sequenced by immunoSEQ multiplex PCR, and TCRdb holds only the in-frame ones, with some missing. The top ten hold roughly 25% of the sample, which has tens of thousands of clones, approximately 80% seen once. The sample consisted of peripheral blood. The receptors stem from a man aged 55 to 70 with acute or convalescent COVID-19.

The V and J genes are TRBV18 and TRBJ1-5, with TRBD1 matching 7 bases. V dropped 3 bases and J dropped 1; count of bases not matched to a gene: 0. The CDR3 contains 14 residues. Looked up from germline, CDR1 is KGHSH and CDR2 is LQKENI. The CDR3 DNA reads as TGTGCCAGCTCACCGGGACAGAGCAATCAGCCCCAGCATTTT. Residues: CASSPGQSNQPQHF.

CDR3 DNA sequence: TGTGCCAGCAGTTCGGGAAATTCCTACGAGCAGTACGTC. Amino acids: CASSSGNSYEQYV. The chain joins TRBV27 to TRBJ2-7; tentatively, D is TRBD2 (5 bases). Germline CDR1 reads MNHEY; CDR2 reads SMNVEV (reference sequence). This CDR3 has 13 amino acids. V lost 4 bases and J lost 1, with 8 bases in between.

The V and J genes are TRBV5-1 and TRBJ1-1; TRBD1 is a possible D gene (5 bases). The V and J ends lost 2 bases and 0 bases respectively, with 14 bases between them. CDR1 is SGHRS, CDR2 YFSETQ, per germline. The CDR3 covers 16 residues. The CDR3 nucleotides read TGCGCCAGCAGCTTCACCGGGGGATCGGTGAACACTGAAGCTTTCTTT. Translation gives CASSFTGGSVNTEAFF.

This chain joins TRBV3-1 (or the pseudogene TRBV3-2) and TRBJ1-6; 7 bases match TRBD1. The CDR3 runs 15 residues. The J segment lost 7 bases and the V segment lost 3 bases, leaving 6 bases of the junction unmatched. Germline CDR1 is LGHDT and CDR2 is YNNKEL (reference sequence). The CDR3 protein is CASSQRQGRNSPLHF. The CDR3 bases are TGTGCCAGCAGCCAGCGACAGGGCCGAAATTCACCCCTCCACTTT.

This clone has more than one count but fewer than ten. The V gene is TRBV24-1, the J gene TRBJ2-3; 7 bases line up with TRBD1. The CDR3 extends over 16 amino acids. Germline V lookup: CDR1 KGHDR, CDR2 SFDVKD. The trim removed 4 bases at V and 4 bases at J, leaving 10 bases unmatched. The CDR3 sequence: CATSDPDRASPDTQYF. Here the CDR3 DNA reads TGTGCCACCAGTGACCCCGACAGGGCCTCCCCAGATACGCAGTATTTT.

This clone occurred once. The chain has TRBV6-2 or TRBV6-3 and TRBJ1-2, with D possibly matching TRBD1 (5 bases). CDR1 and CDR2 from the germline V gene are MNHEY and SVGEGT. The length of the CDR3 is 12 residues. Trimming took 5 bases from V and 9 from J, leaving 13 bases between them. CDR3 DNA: TGTGCCAGCAGTCTGCCCCGGGGGAGCTACACCTTC. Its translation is CASSLPRGSYTF.

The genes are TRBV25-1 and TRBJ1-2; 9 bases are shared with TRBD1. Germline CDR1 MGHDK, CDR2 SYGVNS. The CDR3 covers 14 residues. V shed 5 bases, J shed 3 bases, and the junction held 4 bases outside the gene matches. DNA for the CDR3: TGTGCCAGCAGTAGGGACAGGGTGGACTATGGCTACACCTTC. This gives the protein CASSRDRVDYGYTF.

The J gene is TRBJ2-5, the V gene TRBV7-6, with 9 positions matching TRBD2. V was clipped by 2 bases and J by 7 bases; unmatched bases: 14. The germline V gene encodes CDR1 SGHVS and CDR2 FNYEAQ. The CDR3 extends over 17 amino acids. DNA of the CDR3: TGTGCCAGCAGCTTACCCCTCCAGCGGGGGGTCGACGGGACCCAGTACTTC. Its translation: CASSLPLQRGVDGTQYF.